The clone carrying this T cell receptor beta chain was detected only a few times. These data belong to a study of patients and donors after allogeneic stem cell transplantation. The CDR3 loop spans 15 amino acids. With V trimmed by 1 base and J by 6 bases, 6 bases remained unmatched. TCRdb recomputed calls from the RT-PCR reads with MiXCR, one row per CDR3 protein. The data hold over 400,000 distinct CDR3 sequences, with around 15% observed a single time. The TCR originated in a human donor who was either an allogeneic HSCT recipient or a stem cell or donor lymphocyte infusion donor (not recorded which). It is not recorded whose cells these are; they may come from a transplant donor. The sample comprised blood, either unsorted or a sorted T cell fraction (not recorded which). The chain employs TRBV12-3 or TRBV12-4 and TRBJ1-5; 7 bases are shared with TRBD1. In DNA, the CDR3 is TGTGCCAGCAGTTTAGGACAGGGTAGCGTTCAGCCCCAGCATTTT. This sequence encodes CASSLGQGSVQPQHF.